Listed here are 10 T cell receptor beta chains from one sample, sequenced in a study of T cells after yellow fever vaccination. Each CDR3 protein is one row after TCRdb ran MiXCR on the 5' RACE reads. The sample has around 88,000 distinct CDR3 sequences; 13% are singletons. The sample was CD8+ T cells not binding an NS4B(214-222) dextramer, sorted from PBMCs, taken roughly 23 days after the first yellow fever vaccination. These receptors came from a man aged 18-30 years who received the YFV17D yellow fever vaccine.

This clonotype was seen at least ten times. The CDR3 nucleotides are TGTGCCAGCAGCCCCTGGCAGACCAATGAGCAGTTCTTC. This gives the protein CASSPWQTNEQFF. This chain joins TRBV7-2 and TRBJ2-1; no definite D call. This CDR3 has 13 residues. Trimming left V 5 bases short and J 6 bases short, with 11 bases between. Germline V gene lookup returns CDR1 SGHTA and CDR2 FQGNSA. Combining the CDR3 with reference TRBV7-2 and TRBJ2-1 gives the whole variable domain GAGVSQSPSNKVTEKGKDVELRCDPISGHTALYWYRQSLGQGLEFLIYFQGNSAPDKSGLPSDRFSAERTGGSVSTLTIQRTQQEDSAVYLCASSPWQTNEQFFGPGTRLTVL.

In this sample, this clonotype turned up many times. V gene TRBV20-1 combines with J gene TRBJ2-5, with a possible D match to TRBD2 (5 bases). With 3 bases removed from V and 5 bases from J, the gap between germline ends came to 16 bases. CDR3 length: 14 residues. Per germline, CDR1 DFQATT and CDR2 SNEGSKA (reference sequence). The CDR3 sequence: CSASTGLVWETQYF. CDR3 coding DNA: TGCAGTGCTAGTACGGGGTTGGTGTGGGAGACCCAGTACTTC.

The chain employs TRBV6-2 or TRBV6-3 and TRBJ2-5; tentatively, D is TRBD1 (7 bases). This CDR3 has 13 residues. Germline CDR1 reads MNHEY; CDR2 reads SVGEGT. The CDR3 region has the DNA TGTGCGGTCAGGGGGGCGGAACAAGAGACCCAGTACTTC. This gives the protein CAVRGAEQETQYF.

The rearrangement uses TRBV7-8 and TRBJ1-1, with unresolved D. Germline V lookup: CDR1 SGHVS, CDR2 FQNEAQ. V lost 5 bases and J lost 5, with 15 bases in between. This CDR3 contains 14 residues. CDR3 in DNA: TGTGCCAGCAGCCCCGCTTGGCAAGGGACTGAAGCTTTCTTT. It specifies CASSPAWQGTEAFF.

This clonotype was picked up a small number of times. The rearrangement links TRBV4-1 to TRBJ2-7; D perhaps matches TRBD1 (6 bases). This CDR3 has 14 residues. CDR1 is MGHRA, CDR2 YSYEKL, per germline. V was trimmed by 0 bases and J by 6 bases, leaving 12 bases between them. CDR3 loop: CASSQETAGAEQYF. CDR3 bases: TGCGCCAGCAGCCAAGAGACCGCAGGGGCCGAGCAGTACTTC.

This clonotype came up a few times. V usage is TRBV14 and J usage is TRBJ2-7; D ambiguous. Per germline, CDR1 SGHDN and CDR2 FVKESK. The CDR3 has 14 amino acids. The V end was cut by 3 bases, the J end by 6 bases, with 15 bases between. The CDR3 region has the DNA TGTGCCAGCAGCCACCCGGGCAAACAGTTCGAGCAGTACGTC. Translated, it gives CASSHPGKQFEQYV.

CDR3 nucleotides: TGCGCCAGCAGCCAAGGACAGGGTGGGACTGAAGCTTTCTTT. Protein product: CASSQGQGGTEAFF. This chain uses TRBV4-1 with TRBJ1-1, with 7 bases matching TRBD1. The germline gives CDR1 MGHRA, CDR2 YSYEKL. There are 14 residues in the CDR3. Trimming at V came to 1 base and at J to 5 bases, leaving 4 bases not matched to a gene.

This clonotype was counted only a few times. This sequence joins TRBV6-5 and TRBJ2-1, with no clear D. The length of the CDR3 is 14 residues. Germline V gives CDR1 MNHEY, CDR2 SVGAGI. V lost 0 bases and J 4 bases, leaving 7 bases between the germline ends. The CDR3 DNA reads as TGTGCCAGCAGTTACTCGGCGGTTTACAATGAGCAGTTCTTC. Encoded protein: CASSYSAVYNEQFF.

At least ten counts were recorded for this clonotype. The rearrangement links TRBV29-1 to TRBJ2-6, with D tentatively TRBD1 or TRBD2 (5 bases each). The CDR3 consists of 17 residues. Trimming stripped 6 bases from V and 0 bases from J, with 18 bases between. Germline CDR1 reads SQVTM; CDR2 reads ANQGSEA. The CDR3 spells CSVSPGPLFSGANVLTF. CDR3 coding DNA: TGCAGCGTATCGCCGGGACCACTGTTCTCTGGGGCCAACGTCCTGACTTTC.

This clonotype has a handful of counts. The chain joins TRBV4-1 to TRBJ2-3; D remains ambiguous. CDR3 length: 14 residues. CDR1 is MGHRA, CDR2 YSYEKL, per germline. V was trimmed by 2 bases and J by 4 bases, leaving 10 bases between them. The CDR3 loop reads CASSQREMPDTQYF. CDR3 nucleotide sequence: TGCGCCAGCAGCCAACGTGAAATGCCAGATACGCAGTATTTT.